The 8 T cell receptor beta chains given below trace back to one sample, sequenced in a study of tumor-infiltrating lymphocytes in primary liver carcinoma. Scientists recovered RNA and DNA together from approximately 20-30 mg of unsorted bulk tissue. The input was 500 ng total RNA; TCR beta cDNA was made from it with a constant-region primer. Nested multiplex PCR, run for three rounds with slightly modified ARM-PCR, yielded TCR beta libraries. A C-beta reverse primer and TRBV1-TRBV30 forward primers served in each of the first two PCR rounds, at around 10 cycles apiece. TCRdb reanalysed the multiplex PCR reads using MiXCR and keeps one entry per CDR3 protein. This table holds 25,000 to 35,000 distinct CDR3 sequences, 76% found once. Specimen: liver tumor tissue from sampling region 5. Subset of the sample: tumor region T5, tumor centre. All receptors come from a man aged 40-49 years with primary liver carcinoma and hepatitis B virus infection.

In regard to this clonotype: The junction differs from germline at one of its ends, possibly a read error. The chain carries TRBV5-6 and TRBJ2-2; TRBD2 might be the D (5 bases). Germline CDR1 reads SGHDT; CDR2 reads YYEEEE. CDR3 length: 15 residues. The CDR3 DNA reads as TGTGCCAGCAGCCGGAAGGCTAGCTACACCGAGGAGCTGTTTTTT. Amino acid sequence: CASSRKASYTEELFF.

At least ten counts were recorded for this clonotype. This CDR3 is CATSVKLARSCNEQFF. CDR3 nucleotides: TGTGCCACCAGTGTAAAGCTAGCGCGTTCTTGCAATGAGCAGTTCTTC. V and J are TRBV24-1 and TRBJ2-1, with D possibly being TRBD2 (6 bases). CDR3 size: 16 residues. V lost 5 bases, J lost 6 bases, and 19 bases lay in between. Germline loops: CDR1 KGHDR, CDR2 SFDVKD.

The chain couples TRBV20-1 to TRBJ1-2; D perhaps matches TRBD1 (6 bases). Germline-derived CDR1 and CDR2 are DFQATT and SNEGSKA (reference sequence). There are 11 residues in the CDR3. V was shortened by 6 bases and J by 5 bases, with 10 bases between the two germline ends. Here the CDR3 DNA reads TGCAGTGCAGCCAGGGGATATGGCTACACCTTC. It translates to CSAARGYGYTF.

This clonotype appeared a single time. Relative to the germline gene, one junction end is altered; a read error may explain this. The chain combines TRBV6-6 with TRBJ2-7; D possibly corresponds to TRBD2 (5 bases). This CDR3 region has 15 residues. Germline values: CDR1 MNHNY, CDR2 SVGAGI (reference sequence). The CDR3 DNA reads TGCGCCATCAGTCACGACACCTACGGGGACTACGAGCAGTACTTC. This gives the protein CAISHDTYGDYEQYF.

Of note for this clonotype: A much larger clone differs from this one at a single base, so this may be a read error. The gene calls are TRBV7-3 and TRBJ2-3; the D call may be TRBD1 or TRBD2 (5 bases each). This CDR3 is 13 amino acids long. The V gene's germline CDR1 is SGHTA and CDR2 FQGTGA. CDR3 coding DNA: TGTGCCAACAGCTTACTCGGGGCCGATACGCAGTATTTT. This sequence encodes CANSLLGADTQYF. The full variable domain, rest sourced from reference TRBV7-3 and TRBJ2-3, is GAGVSQTPSNKVTEKGKYVELRCDPISGHTALYWYRQSLGQGPEFLIYFQGTGAADDSGLPNDRFFAVRPEGSVSTLKIQRTERGDSAVYLCANSLLGADTQYFGPGTRLTVL.

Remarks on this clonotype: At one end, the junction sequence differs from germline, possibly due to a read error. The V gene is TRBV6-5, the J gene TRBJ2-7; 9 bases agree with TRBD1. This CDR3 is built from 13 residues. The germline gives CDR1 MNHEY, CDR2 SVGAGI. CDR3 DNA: TGTGCCAGTAGTGTTTCACAGGGGGCAAAGCACTACTTC. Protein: CASSVSQGAKHYF.

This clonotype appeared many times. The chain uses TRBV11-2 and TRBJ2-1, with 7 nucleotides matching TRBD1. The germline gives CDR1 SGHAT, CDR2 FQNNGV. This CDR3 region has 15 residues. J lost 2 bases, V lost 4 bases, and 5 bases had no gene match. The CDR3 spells CASSSRDSPYNEQFF. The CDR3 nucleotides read TGTGCCAGCAGCTCACGGGACAGCCCCTACAATGAGCAGTTCTTC.

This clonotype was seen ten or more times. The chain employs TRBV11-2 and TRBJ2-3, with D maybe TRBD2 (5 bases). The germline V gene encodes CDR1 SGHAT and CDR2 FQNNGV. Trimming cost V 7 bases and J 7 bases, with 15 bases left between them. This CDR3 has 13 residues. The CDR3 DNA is TGTGCCAGCACGGACTTTCATAGGAATACGCAGTATTTT. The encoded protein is CASTDFHRNTQYF.